Listed below are T cell receptor beta chains from one sample, sequenced in a study of T-cell memory formation after mild COVID-19. TCRdb independently ran MiXCR on the 5' RACE reads; one entry per CDR3 protein. Of 400,000 to 500,000 distinct CDR3 sequences in the sample, around 18% were seen once. The source material was PBMCs or a T cell subset sorted from them (not recorded which). The receptor source for this set is an adult woman who had mild COVID-19 (a few samples of this study predate the infection). Cell type and time point are not known. Each CDR3 is given with its conserved first and last residue. D genes are given only for firm matches. Rows give clone size only sometimes, using once, few, many, or a class for an expanded clone.

V gene	D gene	clone size	J gene	CDR3 DNA	CDR3 protein
TRBV6-6	.	few	TRBJ1-1	TGTGCCAGCAATGAGGGGGGGAACACTGAAGCTTTCTTT	CASNEGGNTEAFF
TRBV24-1	TRBD1	.	TRBJ2-3	TGTGCCACCAGTGGGACAGGACCCGGCACAGATACGCAGTATTTT	CATSGTGPGTDTQYF
TRBV7-9	TRBD1	.	TRBJ1-5	TGTGCCAGCAGCTTAGGACAGGGGGCAGAATTGGTGTGGCCCCAGCATTTT	CASSLGQGAELVWPQHF
TRBV7-9	.	.	TRBJ1-1	TGTGCCAGCAGGGTGTGGGACACTGAAGCTTTCTTT	CASRVWDTEAFF
TRBV7-6	TRBD1	few	TRBJ2-5	TGTGCCAGCAGCTCAGGACAGGGGAGGGCAGAGACCCAGTACTTC	CASSSGQGRAETQYF
TRBV12-3/TRBV12-4	.	many	TRBJ1-6	TGTGCCAGCAGTTCCCTTACGACAGGAGGGGCACACTTT	CASSSLTTGGAHF
TRBV18	.	.	TRBJ1-1	TGTGCCAGCTCACCCATTACAAGGAACACTGAAGCTTTCTTT	CASSPITRNTEAFF
TRBV20-1	.	.	TRBJ2-3	TGCAGTGGGTTCTGGGTAGATACGCAGTATTTT	CSGFWVDTQYF
TRBV20-1	.	few	TRBJ1-2	TGCAGTGCTAGAGATTTTAAGGGCTTTGGTGGCTACACCTTC	CSARDFKGFGGYTF
TRBV7-2	TRBD1	.	TRBJ1-1	TGTGCCAGCAGCTTAGTCGTAAGGACAGGGAGGAGGATGAACACTGAAGCTTTCTTT	CASSLVVRTGRRMNTEAFF
TRBV29-1	TRBD1	.	TRBJ1-2	TGCAGCGTTGATCGATTGGAGGGACAGTACTATGGCTACACCTTC	CSVDRLEGQYYGYTF
TRBV27	.	few	TRBJ1-5	TGTGCCAGCAGTTTAGGCTGGGCCAATCAGCCCCAGCATTTT	CASSLGWANQPQHF
TRBV20-1	.	.	TRBJ2-3	TGCAGTGCTAGACGGTGGGACGGAAGCACAGATACGCAGTATTTT	CSARRWDGSTDTQYF
TRBV9	.	few	TRBJ2-1	TGTGCCAGCAGCGTACAGGGGCATGAGCAGTTCTTC	CASSVQGHEQFF
TRBV20-1	TRBD1	many	TRBJ1-1	TGCAGTGCGAGAAGGACAGGGATTAGCACTGAAGCTTTCTTT	CSARRTGISTEAFF
TRBV29-1	.	few	TRBJ1-1	TGCAGCGTCATGAACACTGAAGCTTTCTTT	CSVMNTEAFF
TRBV10-2	.	.	TRBJ2-3	TGCGCCAGCAGTGAGATCGATACGCAGTATTTT	CASSEIDTQYF
TRBV7-6	TRBD2	many	TRBJ2-1	TGTGCCAGCAGCTCTATAGCGGGAGGGTACAATGAGCAGTTCTTC	CASSSIAGGYNEQFF
TRBV12-3/TRBV12-4	TRBD1	.	TRBJ1-1	TGTGCCAGCAGGTCGACAGGGATCGGCACTGAAGCTTTCTTT	CASRSTGIGTEAFF
TRBV20-1	TRBD1	few	TRBJ2-7	TGCAGTGCTCCGGGACAGGGGTTTAAGGAGCAGTACTTC	CSAPGQGFKEQYF
TRBV7-9	TRBD1	.	TRBJ1-2	TGTGCCAGCAGACTCCCCCCCACAGGGGATGGCTACACCTTC	CASRLPPTGDGYTF
TRBV7-9	TRBD1	few	TRBJ2-1	TGTGCCAGCAGCTTAGGGTTTGGGGACAGGGGATACAATGAGCAGTTCTTC	CASSLGFGDRGYNEQFF